Included here is one T cell receptor (beta chain) sequence, with context. Libraries of TCR beta came from iRepertoire HTBI primers plus Arm-PCR of CDR3 regions. A single record per CDR3 protein comes from TCRdb applying MiXCR to the multiplex PCR reads. The table records roughly 610,000 distinct CDR3 sequences, approximately 16% of them present only once. Time point indicated: newly diagnosed GD, antithyroid drugs for less than 3 months. PBMCs were the source of the RNA used for TCR sequencing. CDR3 size: 16 residues. The V end lost 2 bases, the J end lost 7 bases, and 20 bases lay between the germline ends. This record comes from a study of regulatory T cells in long-lasting Graves disease. As for the study in general: New Graves' disease cases had less than 3 months of antithyroid drugs.

These data were likewise used in another study, on T cells in Graves' hyperthyroidism and ophthalmopathy. That source adds: An initial round of RT-PCR targeting the TCR CDR3 relied on the HTBI primer set.

Material: peripheral blood mononuclear cells (PBMCs), obtained at new diagnosis, from a patient treated with antithyroid drugs. This sequence originates from a man younger than 30 with Graves disease. The chain joins TRBV12-3 or TRBV12-4 to TRBJ1-2; maybe TRBD1 (6 bases). The CDR3 loop reads CASSLLLNRVGGGYTF. Here the CDR3 DNA reads TGTGCCAGCAGTTTACTCCTTAACAGGGTGGGAGGTGGCTACACCTTC.